This T cell receptor beta chain was identified during a study of identical twins. Study-wide results and caveats: Out-of-frame alpha sequences common to twins exhibited a surplus of low generation probability. Within monozygotic twins, out-of-frame TCR alpha sharing was underestimated by the models. Beta out-of-frame twin sharing showed a weaker excess.

This clonotype showed up just a few times. Its antigen is currently unknown. Germline and junction disagree at one end, which may indicate a read error. A single record per CDR3 protein comes from TCRdb applying MiXCR to the 5' RACE reads. Of more than 400,000 distinct CDR3 sequences in the sample, over 12% were seen once. The CDR3 has 12 amino acids. The sample was also linked to a second study, of yellow fever vaccine responses in identical twins.

This chain links TRBV12-3 or TRBV12-4 with TRBJ1-2; D is possibly TRBD1 (5 bases). Sequencing used CD4+ T cells sorted from blood. This sequence was found in a woman under 30 in good health. The CDR3 DNA reads as TGTGCCAGCAGTTGGGGGGACTACGGCTACACCTTC. Protein product: CASSWGDYGYTF.